These 7 T cell receptor beta chains originate from one sample sequenced in a study of identifying expanded T cells in peripheral blood. TCRdb keeps only in-frame clones here, not all; method: immunoSEQ multiplex PCR. The sample records about 81,000 clones, roughly 89% being singletons. The sequenced material came from blood. These receptors all come from a person aged 18 to 75 in good health.

This clone occurred a few times. The V and J genes are TRBV11-1 and TRBJ2-1; 9 bases are a match to TRBD1. The germline V gene encodes CDR1 SGHAT and CDR2 FQDESV (reference sequence). The V and J ends lost 1 base and 6 bases, in that order; junction bases with no gene match: 4. The CDR3 has 15 residues. The CDR3 DNA sequence: TGTGCCAGCAGCTTAGAAGCGACAGGGGGCAATGAGCAGTTCTTC. Protein: CASSLEATGGNEQFF. Together with reference TRBV11-1 and TRBJ2-1, the CDR3 gives the full variable domain: EAEVAQSPRYKITEKSQAVAFWCDPISGHATLYWYRQILGQGPELLVQFQDESVVDDSQLPKDRFSAERLKGVDSTLKIQPAELGDSAMYLCASSLEATGGNEQFFGPGTRLTVL.

The chain uses TRBV18 and TRBJ2-5; TRBD1 might be the D (6 bases). The CDR3 consists of 13 residues. The V gene's germline CDR1 is KGHSH and CDR2 LQKENI. V lost 11 bases, J lost 3 bases, and 16 bases lay in between. The CDR3 sequence: CAGSDRQKETQYF. As DNA, the CDR3 is TGTGCCGGGTCCGACAGGCAAAAAGAGACCCAGTACTTC.

The CDR3 nucleotides are TGTGCCAGCAGCCAAGGCACCAGTTCGGATACAACCGGGGAGCTGTTTTTT. Translated, it gives CASSQGTSSDTTGELFF. V is TRBV4-2 and J is TRBJ2-2; D is ambiguous. Looked up from germline, CDR1 is LGHNA and CDR2 is YNFKEQ. The CDR3 runs to 17 residues. Deletions cut 1 base from V and 5 bases from J, with 17 bases between.

This clone was recorded a few times. The chain employs TRBV28 and TRBJ2-2; 10 bases map to TRBD2. Germline CDR1 MDHEN, CDR2 SYDVKM. The V and J ends lost 2 bases and 5 bases, in that order; junction bases with no gene match: 5. CDR3 size: 16 residues. CDR3 coding DNA: TGTGCCAGCAGTTTAGGGCTAGCGGGAGCAACCGGGGAGCTGTTTTTT. It specifies CASSLGLAGATGELFF. The variable domain in full, with the rest retrieved from reference TRBV28 and TRBJ2-2, is DVKVTQSSRYLVKRTGEKVFLECVQDMDHENMFWYRQDPGLGLRLIYFSYDVKMKEKGDIPEGYSVSREKKERFSLILESASTNQTSMYLCASSLGLAGATGELFFGEGSRLTVL.

The sample holds one count of this clone. This chain links TRBV19 with TRBJ2-7; the match to TRBD2 covers 7 bases. The CDR3 has 14 residues. The V gene end was trimmed by 4 bases and the J gene end by 6 bases; junction bases not matched to a gene: 9. Germline loops: CDR1 LNHDA, CDR2 SQIVND (reference sequence). In DNA, the CDR3 is TGTGCCAGTAGTACCAGCGGGACTCCTTCCGAGCAGTACTTC. As protein: CASSTSGTPSEQYF. Drawing the rest from reference TRBV19 and TRBJ2-7, the complete variable domain is DGGITQSPKYLFRKEGQNVTLSCEQNLNHDAMYWYRQDPGQGLRLIYYSQIVNDFQKGDIAEGYSVSREKKESFPLTVTSAQKNPTAFYLCASSTSGTPSEQYFGPGTRLTVT.

A single count supports this clone. The rearrangement joins TRBV5-1 to TRBJ1-1; D ambiguous. V was shortened by 4 bases and J by 4 bases, with 14 bases between the two germline ends. This CDR3 has 14 amino acids. Germline V lookup: CDR1 SGHRS, CDR2 YFSETQ. CDR3 sequence: CASSPTVGSTEAFF. The CDR3 region has the DNA TGCGCCAGCAGCCCAACAGTTGGGAGCACTGAAGCTTTCTTT. Based on the CDR3 plus reference TRBV5-1 and TRBJ1-1, the full variable domain is KAGVTQTPRYLIKTRGQQVTLSCSPISGHRSVSWYQQTPGQGLQFLFEYFSETQRNKGNFPGRFSGRQFSNSRSEMNVSTLELGDSALYLCASSPTVGSTEAFFGQGTRLTVV.

This chain joins TRBV2 and TRBJ2-1; D is perhaps TRBD2 (5 bases). The CDR3 has 10 residues. Trimming took 7 bases from V and 14 from J, leaving 12 bases between them. The germline V gene has CDR1 SNHLY and CDR2 FYNNEI. Here the CDR3 DNA reads TGTGCCAGCAAGGACTCCCTTAAGTTCTTC. Its protein is CASKDSLKFF.